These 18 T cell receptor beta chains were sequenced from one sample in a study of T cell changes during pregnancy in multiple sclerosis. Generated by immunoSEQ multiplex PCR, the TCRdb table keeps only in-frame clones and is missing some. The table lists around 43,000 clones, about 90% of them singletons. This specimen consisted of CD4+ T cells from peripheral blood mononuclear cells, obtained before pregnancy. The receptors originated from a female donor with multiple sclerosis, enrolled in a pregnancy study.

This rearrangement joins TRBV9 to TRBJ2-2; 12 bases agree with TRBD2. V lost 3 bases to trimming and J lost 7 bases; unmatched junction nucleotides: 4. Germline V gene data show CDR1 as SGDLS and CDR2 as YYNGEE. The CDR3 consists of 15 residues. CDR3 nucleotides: TGTGCCAGCAGCGCCGCGGGACTAGCGGGCGGGGAGCTGTTTTTT. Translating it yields CASSAAGLAGGELFF.

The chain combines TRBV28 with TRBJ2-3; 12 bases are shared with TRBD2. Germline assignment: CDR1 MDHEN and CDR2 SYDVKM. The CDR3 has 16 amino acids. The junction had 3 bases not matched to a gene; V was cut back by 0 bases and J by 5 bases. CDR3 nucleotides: TGTGCCAGCAGTTTATGGACTAGCGGGAGTAAAGATACGCAGTATTTT. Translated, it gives CASSLWTSGSKDTQYF.

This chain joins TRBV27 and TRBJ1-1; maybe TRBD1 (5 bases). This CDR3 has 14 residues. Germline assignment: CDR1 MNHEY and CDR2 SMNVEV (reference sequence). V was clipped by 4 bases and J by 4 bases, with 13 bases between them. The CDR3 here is CASSSPYRTTEAFF. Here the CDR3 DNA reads TGTGCCAGCAGTTCGCCCTACAGGACCACTGAAGCTTTCTTT.

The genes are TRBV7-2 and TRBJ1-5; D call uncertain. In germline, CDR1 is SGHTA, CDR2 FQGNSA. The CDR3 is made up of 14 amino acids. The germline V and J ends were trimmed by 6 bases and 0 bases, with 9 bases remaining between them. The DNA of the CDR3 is TGTGCCAGCAGGGGAGATTATAGCAATCAGCCCCAGCATTTT. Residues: CASRGDYSNQPQHF. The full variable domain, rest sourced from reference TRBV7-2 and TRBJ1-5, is GAGVSQSPSNKVTEKGKDVELRCDPISGHTALYWYRQSLGQGLEFLIYFQGNSAPDKSGLPSDRFSAERTGGSVSTLTIQRTQQEDSAVYLCASRGDYSNQPQHFGDGTRLSIL.

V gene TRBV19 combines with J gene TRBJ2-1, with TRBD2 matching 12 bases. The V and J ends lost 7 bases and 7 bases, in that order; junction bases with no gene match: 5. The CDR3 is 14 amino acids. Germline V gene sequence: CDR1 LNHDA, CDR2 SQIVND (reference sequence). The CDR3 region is CASTTSGRWNEQFF. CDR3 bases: TGTGCCAGTACCACTAGCGGGAGGTGGAATGAGCAGTTCTTC.

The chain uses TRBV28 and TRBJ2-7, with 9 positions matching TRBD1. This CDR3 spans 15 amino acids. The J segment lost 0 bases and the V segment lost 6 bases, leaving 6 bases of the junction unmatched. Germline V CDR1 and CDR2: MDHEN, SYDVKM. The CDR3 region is CASRGDRVSSYEQYF. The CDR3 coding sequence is TGTGCCAGCAGGGGGGACAGGGTGAGCTCCTACGAGCAGTACTTC.

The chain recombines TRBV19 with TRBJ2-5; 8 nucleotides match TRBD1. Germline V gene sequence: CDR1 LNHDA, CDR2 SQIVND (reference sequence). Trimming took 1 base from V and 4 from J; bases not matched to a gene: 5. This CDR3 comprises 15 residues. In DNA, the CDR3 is TGTGCCAGTAGTATAGGCTCGGACAGGGTAGAGACCCAGTACTTC. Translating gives CASSIGSDRVETQYF. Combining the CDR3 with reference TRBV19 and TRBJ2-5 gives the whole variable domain DGGITQSPKYLFRKEGQNVTLSCEQNLNHDAMYWYRQDPGQGLRLIYYSQIVNDFQKGDIAEGYSVSREKKESFPLTVTSAQKNPTAFYLCASSIGSDRVETQYFGPGTRLLVL.

Here the CDR3 DNA reads TGTGCCAGCTCACCTCGGGGGAGGGGTATGGATACGCAGTATTTT. It encodes CASSPRGRGMDTQYF. This chain uses TRBV18 with TRBJ2-3; the match to TRBD2 covers 7 bases. Per germline, CDR1 KGHSH and CDR2 LQKENI. The length of the CDR3 is 15 residues. The ends lost 3 bases at V and 6 bases at J; junction bases unmatched: 9.

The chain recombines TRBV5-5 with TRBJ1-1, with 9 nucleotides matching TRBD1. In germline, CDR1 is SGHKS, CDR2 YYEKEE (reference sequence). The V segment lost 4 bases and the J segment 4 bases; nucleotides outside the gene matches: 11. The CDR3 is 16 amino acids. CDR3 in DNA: TGTGCCAGCAGCCCTACCCCTGACAGGGGGGGCACTGAAGCTTTCTTT. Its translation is CASSPTPDRGGTEAFF.

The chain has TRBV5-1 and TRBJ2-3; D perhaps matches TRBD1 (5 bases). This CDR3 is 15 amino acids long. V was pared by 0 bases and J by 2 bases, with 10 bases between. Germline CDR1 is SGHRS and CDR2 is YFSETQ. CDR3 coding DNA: TGCGCCAGCAGCTTGGCCGGACACCTCACAGATACGCAGTATTTT. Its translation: CASSLAGHLTDTQYF.

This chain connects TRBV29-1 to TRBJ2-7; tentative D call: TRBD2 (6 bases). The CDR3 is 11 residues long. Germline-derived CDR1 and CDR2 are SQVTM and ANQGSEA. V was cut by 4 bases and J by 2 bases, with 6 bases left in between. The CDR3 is CSVGGTYEQYF. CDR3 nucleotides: TGCAGCGTTGGCGGGACCTACGAGCAGTACTTC.

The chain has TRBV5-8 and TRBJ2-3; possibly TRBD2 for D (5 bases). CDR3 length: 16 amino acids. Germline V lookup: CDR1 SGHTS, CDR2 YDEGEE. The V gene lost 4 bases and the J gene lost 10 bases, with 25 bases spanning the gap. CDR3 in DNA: TGTGCCAGCAGCCGTTTATCTTCCGCGAGTAAGGGAGCGCAGTATTTT. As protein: CASSRLSSASKGAQYF.

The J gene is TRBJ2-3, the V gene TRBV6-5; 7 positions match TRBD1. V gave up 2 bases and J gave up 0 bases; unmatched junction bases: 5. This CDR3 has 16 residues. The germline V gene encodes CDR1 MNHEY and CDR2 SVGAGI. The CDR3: CASSYTGVTSTDTQYF. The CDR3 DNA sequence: TGTGCCAGCAGTTACACAGGGGTTACTAGCACAGATACGCAGTATTTT.

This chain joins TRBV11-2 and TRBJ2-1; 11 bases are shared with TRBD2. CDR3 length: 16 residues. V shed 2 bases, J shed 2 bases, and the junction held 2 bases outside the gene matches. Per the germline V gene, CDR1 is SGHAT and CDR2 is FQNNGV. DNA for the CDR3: TGTGCCAGCAGCTTATTTAGCGGGAGGGCCTACAATGAGCAGTTCTTC. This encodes CASSLFSGRAYNEQFF.

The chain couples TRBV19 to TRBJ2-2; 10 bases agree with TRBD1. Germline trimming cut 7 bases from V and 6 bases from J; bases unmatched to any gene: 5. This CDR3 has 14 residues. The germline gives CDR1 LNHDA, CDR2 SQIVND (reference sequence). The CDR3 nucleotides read TGTGCCAGTACACTGGACAGGGGGGCCGGGGAGCTGTTTTTT. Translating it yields CASTLDRGAGELFF.

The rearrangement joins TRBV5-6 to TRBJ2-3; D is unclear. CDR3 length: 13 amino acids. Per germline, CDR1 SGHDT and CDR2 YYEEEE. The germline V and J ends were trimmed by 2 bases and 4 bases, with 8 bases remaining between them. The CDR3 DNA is TGTGCCAGCAGCTTAGTCCGGGCAGATACGCAGTATTTT. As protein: CASSLVRADTQYF. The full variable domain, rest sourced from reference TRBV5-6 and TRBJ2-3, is DAGVTQSPTHLIKTRGQQVTLRCSPKSGHDTVSWYQQALGQGPQFIFQYYEEEERQRGNFPDRFSGHQFPNYSSELNVNALLLGDSALYLCASSLVRADTQYFGPGTRLTVL.

The DNA of the CDR3 is TGTGCCAGAGGATTGGACAGCACTAACTATGGCTACACCTTC. It yields the protein CARGLDSTNYGYTF. The chain has TRBV30 and TRBJ1-2; perhaps TRBD1 as D (6 bases). Germline V gene data show CDR1 as GTSNPN and CDR2 as SVGIG (reference sequence). This CDR3 comprises 14 residues. V was cut by 8 bases and J by 0 bases, with 16 bases left in between.

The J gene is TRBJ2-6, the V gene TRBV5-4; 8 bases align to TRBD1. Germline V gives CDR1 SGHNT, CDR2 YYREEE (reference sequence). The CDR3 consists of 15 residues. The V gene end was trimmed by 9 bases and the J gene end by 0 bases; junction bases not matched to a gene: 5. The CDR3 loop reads CAIPTGDSGANVLTF. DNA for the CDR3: TGTGCCATTCCGACAGGGGACTCTGGGGCCAACGTCCTGACTTTC. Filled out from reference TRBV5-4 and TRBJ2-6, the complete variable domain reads ETGVTQSPTHLIKTRGQQVTLRCSSQSGHNTVSWYQQALGQGPQFIFQYYREEENGRGNFPPRFSGLQFPNYSSELNVNALELDDSALYLCAIPTGDSGANVLTFGAGSRLTVL.